The 11 T cell receptor beta chains reported below all come from one sample, sequenced in a study of Ad26.COV2.S vaccination and SARS-CoV-2 variants. The method was immunoSEQ multiplex PCR; TCRdb's version includes in-frame clones alone and lacks a portion of them. This table has around 450,000 clones, about 88% appearing once. Treatment meaning: around 19 received Ad26.COV2.S at low or high dose, single or two shots; a few received placebo; per-sample allocation not given. Day 63 after the first vaccine or placebo injection was the time point for sampling. The material sequenced was peripheral blood, taken in a trial of Ad26.COV2.S vaccine versus placebo. Receptors were obtained from a person aged 18 to 65 who received the Ad26.COV2.S COVID-19 vaccine or a placebo.

This chain joins TRBV7-9 and TRBJ1-1; D uncertain. CDR3 length: 14 residues. Germline V gene sequence: CDR1 SEHNR, CDR2 FQNEAQ (reference sequence). The V and J ends lost 8 bases and 5 bases respectively, with 18 bases between them. CDR3 loop: CASGRTGKGTEAFF. The CDR3 DNA is TGTGCCAGCGGGAGAACCGGGAAAGGGACTGAAGCTTTCTTT.

The chain has TRBV5-6 and TRBJ1-1; no reliable D call. This CDR3 has 12 residues. Deletions cut 0 bases from V and 11 bases from J, with 11 bases between. Per the germline V gene, CDR1 is SGHDT and CDR2 is YYEEEE. This CDR3 reads CASSLGPSLAFF. For the CDR3, the DNA is TGTGCCAGCAGCTTGGGACCTTCGTTGGCTTTCTTT.

The chain links TRBV24-1 to TRBJ2-2; a weak D match, TRBD1 (6 bases). Trimming took 10 bases from V and 7 from J, leaving 15 bases between them. CDR3 length: 13 residues. CDR1 is KGHDR and CDR2 is SFDVKD in the germline V gene. CDR3 sequence reads: CATKRGIGGELFF. CDR3 bases: TGTGCCACTAAAAGGGGGATCGGCGGGGAGCTGTTTTTT.

This clone was picked up a small number of times. The rearrangement uses TRBV28 and TRBJ1-5; maybe TRBD1 (5 bases). The CDR3 runs to 18 residues. CDR1 is MDHEN, CDR2 SYDVKM, per germline. V lost 4 bases and J lost 1, with 20 bases in between. The chain's CDR3 is CASSSASQGSLSNQPQHF. CDR3 sequence (DNA): TGTGCCAGCAGTTCTGCATCCCAGGGATCATTGAGCAATCAGCCCCAGCATTTT. Complete variable domain (other parts from reference TRBV28 and TRBJ1-5): DVKVTQSSRYLVKRTGEKVFLECVQDMDHENMFWYRQDPGLGLRLIYFSYDVKMKEKGDIPEGYSVSREKKERFSLILESASTNQTSMYLCASSSASQGSLSNQPQHFGDGTRLSIL.

The gene calls are TRBV6-5 and TRBJ1-1; D uncertain. The CDR3 is 14 amino acids. From germline, CDR1 is MNHEY and CDR2 SVGAGI. V was shortened by 7 bases and J by 4 bases, with 16 bases between the two germline ends. The chain's CDR3 is CASTAFVWSTEAFF. CDR3 coding DNA: TGTGCCAGCACGGCGTTTGTTTGGAGCACTGAAGCTTTCTTT.

The chain is built from TRBV7-6 and TRBJ1-2; possible D gene TRBD1, 6 bases. V lost 3 bases and J lost 5, with 10 bases in between. The CDR3 is made up of 13 amino acids. Looked up from germline, CDR1 is SGHVS and CDR2 is FNYEAQ. The CDR3 reads CASSLPGTYGYTF. The CDR3 bases are TGTGCCAGCAGCTTGCCAGGGACATATGGCTACACCTTC.

This chain joins TRBV6-5 and TRBJ2-2; perhaps TRBD1 as D (5 bases). V shed 5 bases and J shed 6 bases, with 13 bases lying between them. CDR3 length: 14 amino acids. Germline CDR1 and CDR2: MNHEY and SVGAGI. The CDR3, as DNA: TGTGCCAGCAGTACCAGGGTACTGGCCGGGGAGCTGTTTTTT. Amino acid sequence: CASSTRVLAGELFF.

The gene calls are TRBV2 and TRBJ2-5, with 8 bases aligning to TRBD1. Trimming removed 4 bases from V and 1 base from J; junction bases left unmatched: 5. Germline V gene lookup returns CDR1 SNHLY and CDR2 FYNNEI. CDR3 length: 15 residues. The CDR3 region is CASSAQTGGQETQYF. Written as DNA, the CDR3 is TGTGCCAGCAGTGCCCAAACAGGGGGCCAAGAGACCCAGTACTTC.

The chain couples TRBV7-9 to TRBJ2-7; possibly TRBD2 for D (6 bases). Trimming cost V 6 bases and J 4 bases, with 16 bases left between them. The CDR3 is 14 amino acids. Germline CDR1 reads SEHNR; CDR2 reads FQNEAQ (reference sequence). In DNA, the CDR3 is TGTGCCAGCAGTTCTATAACGGAGGGATACGAGCAGTACGTC. It codes for CASSSITEGYEQYV.

Of note for this clone: Within the sample, other DNA sequences also encode this same CDR3. The chain is built from TRBV18 and TRBJ1-3; D gene unclear. CDR1 and CDR2 (germline): KGHSH, LQKENI. The length of the CDR3 is 15 residues. V shed 2 bases and J shed 0 bases, with 8 bases lying between them. CDR3: CASSPGSHSGNTIYF. The CDR3 nucleotides are TGTGCCAGCTCACCAGGCAGTCACTCTGGAAACACCATATATTTT.

The genes are TRBV9 and TRBJ2-4; D unresolved. The V end was cut by 4 bases, the J end by 0 bases, with 8 bases between. Germline V lookup: CDR1 SGDLS, CDR2 YYNGEE. The CDR3 runs to 14 residues. This CDR3 is CASSPRLAKNIQYF. Written as DNA, the CDR3 is TGTGCCAGCAGCCCAAGACTAGCCAAAAACATTCAGTACTTC.